The 3 T cell receptor beta chains reported below all come from one sample, sequenced in a study of CD8+ T cells in alopecia areata. Documented treatment: oral pan-JAK inhibitor, 5-10 mg twice daily. RNA extraction and reverse transcription yielded cDNA as sequencing template. The method was immunoSEQ multiplex PCR; TCRdb's version includes in-frame clones alone and lacks a portion of them. The data show fewer than 250,000 clones, around two fifths seen once. The material was CD4+ T cells sorted from blood, obtained around week 30, from a patient treated with tofacitinib. All receptors come from a human donor with alopecia areata.

V gene TRBV5-4 combines with J gene TRBJ2-7; D not resolved. This CDR3 has 14 residues. Germline CDR1 and CDR2: SGHNT and YYREEE (reference sequence). V lost 2 bases to trimming and J lost 4 bases, with 13 bases between them. The CDR3 nucleotides read TGTGCCAGCAGCTTTGGCCAGGAAGTGTACGAGCAGTACTTC. Amino acids: CASSFGQEVYEQYF.

The rearrangement links TRBV28 to TRBJ1-2; weak D call: TRBD1 (5 bases). V lost 7 bases and J lost 2, with 8 bases in between. The CDR3 is made up of 12 amino acids. Germline CDR1 and CDR2: MDHEN and SYDVKM. The CDR3 protein is CASIGGNYGYTF. CDR3 nucleotide sequence: TGTGCCAGCATCGGGGGGAACTATGGCTACACCTTC.

This clone was detected a few times. The CDR3 region is CASSVSGNSGNTIYF. The CDR3, as DNA: TGTGCCAGCAGCGTTTCAGGCAACTCTGGAAACACCATATATTTT. The chain links TRBV9 to TRBJ1-3; D unclear. This CDR3 is 15 amino acids long. Germline V gene lookup returns CDR1 SGDLS and CDR2 YYNGEE. V lost 2 bases to trimming and J lost 0 bases, with 9 bases between them.